Sequencing of this T cell receptor beta chain was carried out in a study of T-cell memory formation after mild COVID-19. This clonotype came up many times. The V gene's germline CDR1 is DFQATT and CDR2 SNEGSKA (reference sequence). Trimming cost V 0 bases and J 0 bases, with 12 bases left between them. The CDR3 extends over 16 amino acids. TCRdb reprocessed the 5' RACE reads via MiXCR and lists one record per CDR3 protein. Of about 33,000 distinct CDR3 sequences listed, over 20% are singletons. Sequencing input: PBMCs or a T cell subset sorted from them (not recorded which). The TCR was taken from an adult who had mild COVID-19 (a few samples of this study predate the infection). Cell type and time point are not known. The V call is TRBV20-1, the J call TRBJ2-1, with D possibly being TRBD2 (6 bases). CDR3 residues: CSARDSGSPSYNEQFF. The CDR3 nucleotides read TGCAGTGCTAGAGATTCCGGGAGTCCCTCCTACAATGAGCAGTTCTTC.